The sequence of this T cell receptor (beta chain) was determined in a study of blood T cell repertoires in COVID-19. On the study more broadly: Whether acute or convalescent, the COVID-19 samples came from the United States, Italy and Spain. T cells, B-cell-depleted T cells, or PBMCs supplied cDNA or gDNA.

The CDR3 runs to 15 residues. V gave up 7 bases and J gave up 0 bases, with 13 bases separating them. Germline-derived CDR1 and CDR2 are ENHRY and SYGVKD. Under the authors' procedure: It was from reference gene primer amplification that nucleated cell counts were estimated. Assay used: immunoSEQ multiplex PCR; TCRdb lists only in-frame clones, some missing. The V and J calls and clone size were taken over from that table, and D and trimming were inferred from the DNA. The sample has about 190,000 clones, roughly nine tenths seen once. This chain links TRBV10-3 with TRBJ1-3, with a tentative D call TRBD1 (5 bases). Source material: peripheral blood. The sequence derives from a man younger than 40 with acute or convalescent COVID-19. The CDR3 nucleotides are TGTGCCATCACCAAAGGGGTTTCCTCTGGAAACACCATATATTTT. This encodes CAITKGVSSGNTIYF.